Shown below are 9 T cell receptor beta chains from a single sample sequenced in a study of T cells after yellow fever vaccination. MiXCR, applied by TCRdb to the 5' RACE reads, yields one record per CDR3 protein. The table shows a few hundred thousand distinct CDR3 sequences, with roughly 21% occurring only once. Sequenced material: PBMCs, taken 15 days after the yellow fever booster vaccination. The receptor set was obtained from a man aged 30 to 45 who received the YFV17D yellow fever vaccine.

This chain connects TRBV5-1 to TRBJ2-2; D uncertain. Trimming cost V 0 bases and J 1 base, with 13 bases left between them. The length of the CDR3 is 17 residues. Germline assignment: CDR1 SGHRS and CDR2 YFSETQ. For the CDR3, the DNA is TGCGCCAGCAGCTTGGCCCCGCACAGCGAGAACACCGGGGAGCTGTTTTTT. Its protein product is CASSLAPHSENTGELFF.

The chain couples TRBV9 to TRBJ2-1; a possible D gene is TRBD1 (6 bases). CDR1 is SGDLS, CDR2 YYNGEE, per germline. The CDR3 has 16 residues. V shed 0 bases and J shed 0 bases, with 10 bases lying between them. The CDR3 coding sequence is TGTGCCAGCAGCGTAGGTCAGGGGAGCTCCTACAATGAGCAGTTCTTC. Translated: CASSVGQGSSYNEQFF.

This clonotype was counted between two and nine times. The rearrangement uses TRBV5-5 and TRBJ2-7, with D perhaps matching TRBD2 (6 bases). The CDR3 has 14 residues. Germline loops: CDR1 SGHKS, CDR2 YYEKEE (reference sequence). V dropped 3 bases and J dropped 1 base, with 11 bases sitting between them. DNA for the CDR3: TGTGCCAGCAGCTCCCTAGCGCCTTCCTACGAGCAGTACTTC. This sequence encodes CASSSLAPSYEQYF.

The chain joins TRBV5-1 to TRBJ2-1, with a possible D match to TRBD1 (7 bases). The V gene's germline CDR1 is SGHRS and CDR2 YFSETQ. The CDR3 consists of 15 residues. Trimming stripped 4 bases from V and 4 bases from J, with 15 bases between. CDR3 sequence reads: CASSPGGGEYNEQFF. CDR3 coding DNA: TGCGCCAGCAGCCCAGGAGGGGGCGAGTACAATGAGCAGTTCTTC.

The chain joins TRBV5-4 to TRBJ2-6; D gene unclear. Trimming cost V 0 bases and J 0 bases, with 7 bases left between them. Germline V gene data show CDR1 as SGHNT and CDR2 as YYREEE (reference sequence). This CDR3 comprises 16 residues. The CDR3, as DNA: TGTGCCAGCAGCTTGGCCCAGGACTCTGGGGCCAACGTCCTGACTTTC. Translating gives CASSLAQDSGANVLTF.

This clonotype has just a few counts. V gene TRBV5-1 combines with J gene TRBJ2-1; possibly TRBD2 for D (7 bases). Trimming pared 0 bases from V and 8 bases from J, leaving 15 bases between. Germline V gene lookup returns CDR1 SGHRS and CDR2 YFSETQ. This CDR3 spans 15 amino acids. Written as DNA, the CDR3 is TGCGCCAGCAGCTTGGTCGGGGGGCTCGGGGATGAGCAGTTCTTC. It is translated as CASSLVGGLGDEQFF.

This clonotype was seen more than once but under ten times. This sequence joins TRBV5-5 and TRBJ1-2; the match to TRBD1 covers 9 bases. CDR3 length equals 15 residues. Germline CDR1 SGHKS, CDR2 YYEKEE (reference sequence). V shed 5 bases and J 5 bases; nucleotides not matched to a gene: 10. In nucleotides, the CDR3 is TGTGCCAGCAGGGTACCGGGACAGGGTGTTTATGGCTACACCTTC. Translated, it gives CASRVPGQGVYGYTF.

The chain employs TRBV5-1 and TRBJ2-1; 12 bases map to TRBD2. The germline V gene has CDR1 SGHRS and CDR2 YFSETQ. The CDR3 totals 16 residues. V shed 3 bases and J 4 bases; nucleotides not matched to a gene: 5. The CDR3 reads CASSSGTSGLYNEQFF. CDR3 coding DNA: TGCGCCAGCAGCTCCGGGACTAGCGGGCTGTACAATGAGCAGTTCTTC.

The chain recombines TRBV13 with TRBJ2-7; TRBD2 agrees at 11 bases. V trimming: 1 base; J trimming: 4 bases; junction bases outside the gene matches: 6. The CDR3 contains 16 residues. Looked up from germline, CDR1 is PRHDT and CDR2 is FYEKMQ (reference sequence). The CDR3 nucleotides read TGTGCCAGCAGCTTAGTAGCGGGAGGGCCAGGTTACGAGCAGTACTTC. Amino acid sequence: CASSLVAGGPGYEQYF.